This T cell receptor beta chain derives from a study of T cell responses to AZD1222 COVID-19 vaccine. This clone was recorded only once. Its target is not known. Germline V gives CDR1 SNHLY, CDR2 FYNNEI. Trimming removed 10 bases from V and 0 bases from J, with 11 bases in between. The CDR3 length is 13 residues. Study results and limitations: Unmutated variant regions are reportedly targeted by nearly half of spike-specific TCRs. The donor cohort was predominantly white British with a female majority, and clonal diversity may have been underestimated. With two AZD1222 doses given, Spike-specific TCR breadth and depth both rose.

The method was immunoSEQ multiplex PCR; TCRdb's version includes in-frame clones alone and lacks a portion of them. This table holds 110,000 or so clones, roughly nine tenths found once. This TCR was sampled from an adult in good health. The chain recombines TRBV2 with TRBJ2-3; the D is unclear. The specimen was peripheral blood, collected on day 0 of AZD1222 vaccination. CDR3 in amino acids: CATPGPSTDTQYF. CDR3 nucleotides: TGTGCCACCCCGGGTCCAAGCACAGATACGCAGTATTTT.